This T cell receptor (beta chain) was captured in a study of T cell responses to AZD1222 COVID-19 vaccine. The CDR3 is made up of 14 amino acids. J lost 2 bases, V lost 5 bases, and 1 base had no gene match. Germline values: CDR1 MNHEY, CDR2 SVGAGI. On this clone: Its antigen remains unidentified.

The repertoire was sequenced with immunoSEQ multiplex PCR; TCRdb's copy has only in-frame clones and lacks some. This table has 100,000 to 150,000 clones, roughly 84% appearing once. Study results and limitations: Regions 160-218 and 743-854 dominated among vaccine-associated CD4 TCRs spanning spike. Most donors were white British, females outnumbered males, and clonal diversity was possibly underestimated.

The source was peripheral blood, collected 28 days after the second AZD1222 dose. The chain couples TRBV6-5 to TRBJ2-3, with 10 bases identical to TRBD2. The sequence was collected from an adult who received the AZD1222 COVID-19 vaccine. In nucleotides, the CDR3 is TGTGCCAGCAGTCTAGCGGGAGCCACAGATACGCAGTATTTT. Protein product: CASSLAGATDTQYF.